A selection of T cell receptor beta chains follows, all from one sample in a study of blood T cell repertoires in COVID-19. Assay: immunoSEQ multiplex PCR; the TCRdb copy retains only in-frame clones and omits some. The sample includes around 130,000 clones, roughly 86% seen only once; the top ten take under 6.5%. Sequenced sample: peripheral blood. The receptors shown here come from a human donor in a cohort sampled during active COVID-19. CDR3s leave out the opening cysteine and the closing phenylalanine or tryptophan.

J gene	V gene	CDR3 protein
TRBJ2-7	TRBV3-1/TRBV3-2	ASSQLPGLAYEQY
TRBJ1-4	TRBV18	ASSRDSSNEKLF
TRBJ1-1	TRBV18	ASLRGGGSNTEAF
TRBJ2-1	TRBV5-1	ASSLGSRSYNEQF
TRBJ2-5	TRBV11-2	ASSLDGGWGPGETQY
TRBJ1-1	TRBV7-9	ASIPPGQQLNTEAF
TRBJ2-4	TRBV4-2	ASSQEGGWDIQY
TRBJ2-7	TRBV19	ASSKERGPYEQY
TRBJ2-6	TRBV18	ASSPGTGTGANVLT
TRBJ2-7	TRBV28	ASSFLLAGDSYEQY